Listed here are 31 T cell receptor beta chains from one sample, sequenced in a study of T cells in Graves' hyperthyroidism and ophthalmopathy. TCR beta CDR3 regions were amplified from RNA transcripts. HTBI primers were used for first-round RT-PCR of the TCR CDR3. TCRdb redid the calling of the multiplex PCR reads with MiXCR, one entry per CDR3 protein. The sample shows approximately 600,000 distinct CDR3 sequences, about 14% of them seen only once. Sequences were obtained from blood. The receptors stem from a woman in her 30s with Graves' hyperthyroidism that later progressed to Graves' ophthalmopathy.

The chain links TRBV3-1 to TRBJ1-6; 8 bases are a match to TRBD1. Trimming removed 4 bases from V and 6 bases from J; junction bases left unmatched: 5. The CDR3 loop spans 15 amino acids. Germline CDR1 and CDR2: LGHDT and YNNKEL (reference sequence). CDR3 residues: CASSPMTGANSPLHF. The CDR3, as DNA: TGTGCCAGCAGCCCCATGACAGGGGCTAATTCACCCCTCCACTTT.

In regard to this clonotype: Possible read error: a much larger clone is one base away. The J gene is TRBJ2-7, the V gene TRBV3-1; weak D call: TRBD1 (5 bases). From germline, CDR1 is LGHDT and CDR2 YNNKEL (reference sequence). The CDR3 sequence is 16 residues long. The CDR3 spells CGSSLEGRTQGDEQYF. The CDR3 nucleotides are TGTGGCAGCAGCCTAGAAGGGCGCACCCAAGGGGACGAGCAGTACTTC.

The chain has TRBV7-9 and TRBJ1-6; D not resolved. The CDR3 consists of 13 residues. V was cut by 5 bases and J by 7 bases, with 9 bases left in between. CDR1 and CDR2 from the germline V gene are SEHNR and FQNEAQ (reference sequence). The chain's CDR3 is CASSPSTNSPLHF. The CDR3 DNA reads as TGTGCCAGCAGCCCAAGTACGAATTCACCCCTCCACTTT.

This clonotype was seen at least ten times. The rearrangement joins TRBV28 to TRBJ1-5; D not resolved. The V end lost 6 bases, the J end lost 3 bases, and 12 bases lay between the germline ends. CDR3 length: 14 amino acids. Looked up from germline, CDR1 is MDHEN and CDR2 is SYDVKM. The CDR3 loop is CASRVGDFNQPQHF. In nucleotides, the CDR3 is TGTGCCAGCAGAGTCGGCGACTTCAATCAGCCCCAGCATTTT.

CDR3: CASSHGRWGDNEKLFF. In nucleotides, the CDR3 is TGCGCCAGCAGCCATGGCCGGTGGGGGGATAATGAAAAACTGTTTTTT. This chain links TRBV4-1 with TRBJ1-4; possible D gene TRBD1, 5 bases. The CDR3 is made up of 16 amino acids. V was trimmed by 3 bases and J by 4 bases, leaving 15 bases between them. Per the germline V gene, CDR1 is MGHRA and CDR2 is YSYEKL.

This clonotype has a handful of counts. The chain recombines TRBV7-9 with TRBJ1-4, with 8 bases matching TRBD1. Germline trimming cut 10 bases from V and 8 bases from J; bases unmatched to any gene: 3. This CDR3 has 11 amino acids. Germline V CDR1 and CDR2: SEHNR, FQNEAQ (reference sequence). The CDR3 nucleotides are TGTGCCATAGACAGGGGCGAAAAACTGTTTTTT. Protein product: CAIDRGEKLFF.

This clonotype was seen a few times. The V call is TRBV15, the J call TRBJ1-5; no reliable D call. From germline, CDR1 is LNHNV and CDR2 YYDKDF (reference sequence). The CDR3 is made up of 16 amino acids. With 1 base removed from V and 3 bases from J, the gap between germline ends came to 13 bases. The CDR3 sequence is CATSRGQTTINQPQHF. The CDR3 nucleotides are TGTGCCACCAGCAGAGGGCAGACAACTATCAATCAGCCCCAGCATTTT.

This clonotype was seen more than once but under ten times. V is TRBV20-1 and J is TRBJ2-3; no clear D gene. The germline V gene has CDR1 DFQATT and CDR2 SNEGSKA (reference sequence). The CDR3 spans 10 residues. CDR3 coding DNA: TGCAGCCCTCGGCAAGATACGCAGTATTTT. Translated, it gives CSPRQDTQYF.

In its sample, this clonotype was seen many times. This chain uses TRBV28 with TRBJ2-2; no firm D call. V gave up 8 bases and J gave up 6 bases, with 4 bases separating them. CDR3 length: 10 residues. The germline gives CDR1 MDHEN, CDR2 SYDVKM. CDR3 sequence (DNA): TGTGCCAGCCGTGCCGGGGAGCTGTTTTTT. This sequence encodes CASRAGELFF.

This clonotype has a count of ten or more. The chain carries TRBV28 and TRBJ1-2; 8 nucleotides align to TRBD1. The V gene's germline CDR1 is MDHEN and CDR2 SYDVKM. V shed 6 bases and J 8 bases; nucleotides not matched to a gene: 2. This CDR3 comprises 11 residues. The CDR3, as DNA: TGTGCCAGCAGGCGGACAGGGGGCTACACCTTC. Translating gives CASRRTGGYTF.

This clonotype was detected ten times or more. The chain carries TRBV27 and TRBJ2-7; TRBD1 matches 8 bases. CDR3 length equals 14 residues. The V gene's germline CDR1 is MNHEY and CDR2 SMNVEV (reference sequence). Germline trimming cut 5 bases from V and 4 bases from J; bases unmatched to any gene: 7. CDR3 DNA sequence: TGTGCCAGCAGTCTCGGGACAGGTCCATACGAGCAGTACTTC. Protein: CASSLGTGPYEQYF.

This clonotype has a count of ten or more. The chain carries TRBV10-3 and TRBJ1-5, with D maybe TRBD1 (6 bases). V was shortened by 8 bases and J by 1 base, with 15 bases between the two germline ends. This CDR3 has 15 amino acids. CDR1 is ENHRY and CDR2 is SYGVKD in the germline V gene. In DNA form, the CDR3 reads TGTGCCATCGGACCATCGGACAGAAGCAATCAGCCCCAGCATTTT. This sequence encodes CAIGPSDRSNQPQHF.

This sequence joins TRBV27 and TRBJ2-1; TRBD1 matches 9 bases. The CDR3 is 16 amino acids. The germline V gene encodes CDR1 MNHEY and CDR2 SMNVEV (reference sequence). Trimming cost V 6 bases and J 9 bases; bases outside gene matches: 15. The CDR3 nucleotides are TGTGCCAGCAGCTCCAAACCCGGGACAGGGATTATTGAGCAGTTCTTC. Residues: CASSSKPGTGIIEQFF.

At least ten counts were recorded for this clonotype. The genes are TRBV28 and TRBJ1-5; a weak D match, TRBD1 (5 bases). Germline loops: CDR1 MDHEN, CDR2 SYDVKM. This CDR3 is 17 amino acids long. Trimming removed 4 bases at V and 0 bases at J, with 16 bases between. The CDR3 protein is CASSYPEGAYSNQPQHF. The CDR3 DNA is TGTGCCAGCAGTTATCCCGAAGGGGCCTATAGCAATCAGCCCCAGCATTTT. The complete variable domain, with remaining parts taken from reference TRBV28 and TRBJ1-5, reads DVKVTQSSRYLVKRTGEKVFLECVQDMDHENMFWYRQDPGLGLRLIYFSYDVKMKEKGDIPEGYSVSREKKERFSLILESASTNQTSMYLCASSYPEGAYSNQPQHFGDGTRLSIL.

This clonotype was seen repeatedly, ten times or more. This rearrangement joins TRBV29-1 to TRBJ2-7, with D uncertain. Trimming cost V 4 bases and J 2 bases, with 9 bases left between them. Germline V CDR1 and CDR2: SQVTM, ANQGSEA. CDR3 length equals 12 residues. As DNA, the CDR3 is TGCAGCGTTGTCAGAGACCCCTACGAGCAGTACTTC. Its protein is CSVVRDPYEQYF.

This clonotype was picked up many times. This chain connects TRBV28 to TRBJ2-7; D is possibly TRBD2 (5 bases). The CDR3 contains 15 residues. Germline lookup yields CDR1 MDHEN and CDR2 SYDVKM. V lost 7 bases and J lost 1, with 17 bases in between. The CDR3 is CASIPNGLLSYEQYF. As DNA, the CDR3 is TGTGCCAGCATTCCCAACGGACTTCTGTCCTACGAGCAGTACTTC.

This clonotype came up many times. J is TRBJ1-6 and V is TRBV12-3 or TRBV12-4; the D is unclear. The CDR3 is made up of 15 amino acids. V lost 3 bases and J 3 bases, leaving 9 bases between the germline ends. The CDR3 reads CASSFGSFYNSPLHF. As DNA, the CDR3 is TGTGCCAGCAGTTTCGGGTCCTTCTATAATTCACCCCTCCACTTT.

This clonotype was detected many times. The rearrangement links TRBV28 to TRBJ2-4; D not certain. V was clipped by 1 base and J by 3 bases, with 16 bases between them. Germline V gives CDR1 MDHEN, CDR2 SYDVKM. The CDR3 runs to 17 residues. Written as DNA, the CDR3 is TGTGCCAGCAGTTTATCCCCGGGCTCTGGTGACAAAAACATTCAGTACTTC. Translating it yields CASSLSPGSGDKNIQYF.

This clonotype was seen many times. The chain couples TRBV7-8 to TRBJ1-5, with 8 positions matching TRBD1. Trimming cost V 3 bases and J 1 base; bases outside gene matches: 11. The CDR3 length is 18 residues. Germline V gives CDR1 SGHVS, CDR2 FQNEAQ. The CDR3 spells CASSFNALGQDSNQPQHF. In DNA, the CDR3 is TGTGCCAGCAGCTTTAACGCTTTGGGACAGGACAGCAATCAGCCCCAGCATTTT.

This clonotype was recorded many times. The gene calls are TRBV28 and TRBJ1-5; tentatively, D is TRBD1 (5 bases). Germline CDR1 is MDHEN and CDR2 is SYDVKM. Trimming removed 7 bases at V and 2 bases at J, with 12 bases between. The CDR3 has 14 residues. DNA of the CDR3: TGTGCCAGCAAAGGCATGGGGGGCAATCAGCCCCAGCATTTT. It encodes CASKGMGGNQPQHF.

The V and J genes are TRBV7-9 and TRBJ2-7; D is ambiguous. The germline V gene encodes CDR1 SEHNR and CDR2 FQNEAQ (reference sequence). The CDR3 covers 12 residues. The V and J ends lost 0 bases and 7 bases respectively, with 7 bases between them. DNA for the CDR3: TGTGCCAGCAGCTTAGCGTGGCGGGAGCAGTACTTC. It is translated as CASSLAWREQYF.

This clonotype was counted at least ten times. CDR3 sequence: CSARAMTSSSLSLGYEQYF. The CDR3 DNA follows: TGCAGTGCTAGAGCGATGACTAGTAGTAGCTTGAGTCTGGGCTACGAGCAGTACTTC. The chain couples TRBV20-1 to TRBJ2-7, with D perhaps matching TRBD2 (6 bases). The germline V gene encodes CDR1 DFQATT and CDR2 SNEGSKA (reference sequence). The CDR3 runs 19 residues. V was pared by 1 base and J by 3 bases, with 28 bases between.

The chain joins TRBV27 to TRBJ2-7; D possibly corresponds to TRBD1 (6 bases). With 3 bases removed from V and 2 bases from J, the gap between germline ends came to 11 bases. The CDR3 spans 14 residues. Germline loops: CDR1 MNHEY, CDR2 SMNVEV (reference sequence). This chain's CDR3 is CASSFGRGPYEQYF. The CDR3 bases are TGTGCCAGCAGTTTTGGCAGGGGCCCCTACGAGCAGTACTTC.

This clonotype was found many times. For the CDR3, the DNA is TGCGCCAGCAGCTTGGCCGGCTGGGTACAAGAGACCCAGTACTTC. This sequence encodes CASSLAGWVQETQYF. The chain links TRBV5-1 to TRBJ2-5; D unresolved. CDR1 is SGHRS and CDR2 is YFSETQ in the germline V gene. V dropped 0 bases and J dropped 2 bases, with 11 bases sitting between them. The CDR3 length is 15 residues. Based on the CDR3 plus reference TRBV5-1 and TRBJ2-5, the full variable domain is KAGVTQTPRYLIKTRGQQVTLSCSPISGHRSVSWYQQTPGQGLQFLFEYFSETQRNKGNFPGRFSGRQFSNSRSEMNVSTLELGDSALYLCASSLAGWVQETQYFGPGTRLLVL.

In its sample, this clonotype was seen a few times. This sequence joins TRBV27 and TRBJ1-4, with 7 bases aligning to TRBD1. Losses at the gene ends were 6 bases for V and 1 base for J; bases not matched to a gene: 5. Germline assignment: CDR1 MNHEY and CDR2 SMNVEV (reference sequence). This CDR3 contains 15 residues. The CDR3 DNA reads as TGTGCCAGCAGGACAGGGAGTAGAACTAATGAAAAACTGTTTTTT. Its translation: CASRTGSRTNEKLFF.

This clonotype was detected many times. The gene calls are TRBV11-2 and TRBJ2-2, with D perhaps TRBD2 (5 bases). The length of the CDR3 is 14 residues. The germline V gene has CDR1 SGHAT and CDR2 FQNNGV. The V end lost 5 bases, the J end lost 3 bases, and 10 bases lay between the germline ends. DNA for the CDR3: TGTGCCAGCAGCCCGGCCGGGGACACCGGGGAGCTGTTTTTT. Translated: CASSPAGDTGELFF.

This clonotype was seen a handful of times. A much larger clone lies one base from this, so it may be a read error. The genes are TRBV3-1 and TRBJ2-5; 7 bases agree with TRBD2. The CDR3 runs 16 residues. V shed 4 bases, J shed 1 base, and the junction held 9 bases outside the gene matches. Looked up from germline, CDR1 is LGHDT and CDR2 is YNNKEL (reference sequence). DNA for the CDR3: TGTGCCAGCAGCCGCCGGACTTGCGGGGGCCAAGAGACCCAGTACTTC. As protein: CASSRRTCGGQETQYF.

This clonotype came up many times. This sequence joins TRBV5-1 and TRBJ2-7; TRBD1 agrees at 7 bases. Germline V gene sequence: CDR1 SGHRS, CDR2 YFSETQ. The CDR3 length is 15 residues. The junction had 12 bases not matched to a gene; V was cut back by 4 bases and J by 5 bases. In DNA form, the CDR3 reads TGCGCCAGCAGCCCGTACAGTCAGGGGGACGACGAGCAGTACTTC. It codes for CASSPYSQGDDEQYF.

V is TRBV18 and J is TRBJ2-5, with D possibly being TRBD2 (6 bases). The germline CDR1 and CDR2 sequences are KGHSH and LQKENI. The CDR3 is 16 residues long. V was shortened by 1 base and J by 0 bases, with 12 bases between the two germline ends. The CDR3 DNA sequence: TGTGCCAGCTCACCACTTGCGGGACGACACCAAGAGACCCAGTACTTC. Its translation is CASSPLAGRHQETQYF.

This clonotype was observed at least ten times. The rearrangement links TRBV27 to TRBJ1-1; D is possibly TRBD1 (5 bases). Germline V CDR1 and CDR2: MNHEY, SMNVEV (reference sequence). CDR3 length: 16 residues. V was clipped by 3 bases and J by 2 bases, with 16 bases between them. The CDR3 sequence is CASSFAPGTVNTEAFF. In DNA form, the CDR3 reads TGTGCCAGCAGTTTCGCACCAGGGACGGTCAACACTGAAGCTTTCTTT.

In its sample, this clonotype was seen a few times. This chain joins TRBV6-1 and TRBJ2-7, with D perhaps given as TRBD1 or TRBD2 (5 bases each). The V end lost 7 bases, the J end lost 4 bases, and 17 bases lay between the germline ends. The CDR3 runs to 14 residues. Germline V gives CDR1 MNHNS, CDR2 SASEGT. The CDR3 DNA is TGTGCCAGCACGAGGGCAGGGCGCGGATACGAGCAGTACTTC. Encoded protein: CASTRAGRGYEQYF.